This paragraph covers one T cell receptor beta chain sequence. This entry comes from a study of blood T cell repertoires in COVID-19. The wider study: The origin of the acute and convalescent COVID-19 samples was the United States, Italy and Spain. PBMCs, B-cell-depleted T cells, or T cells provided the cDNA or gDNA that made up the material.

In the original processing: How many nucleated cells were present was estimated from reference gene primer amplification. Measured with immunoSEQ multiplex PCR; TCRdb has only the in-frame clones, and not every one. V and J calls and clone size follow that table, whereas D and trimming were derived from the DNA. The sample lists a few hundred thousand clones, approximately 85% seen once, with approximately 6.6% in the top ten. Between the trimmed V and J ends, which lost 7 bases and 5 bases, there was a span of 17 bases. Germline loops: CDR1 LNHDA, CDR2 SQIVND (reference sequence). The CDR3 consists of 14 residues. Membership in each cohort depended on participant-reported clinical history.

The chain uses TRBV19 and TRBJ1-1, with D unclear. The receptor comes from a woman in her forties or fifties who had been exposed to COVID-19. The specimen sequenced was PBMCs or T cells enriched from blood (not recorded which). CDR3 in DNA: TGTGCCAGTACCCCCTCGGGTACCCGGACTGAAGCTTTCTTT. This encodes CASTPSGTRTEAFF.